This is a list of T cell receptor beta chains from one sample in a study of PD-1 blockade in mismatch repair-deficient tumors. The table came from immunoSEQ multiplex PCR; TCRdb's copy has only in-frame clones and leaves some out. The data hold some 120,000 clones, with around nine tenths observed a single time. This material consisted of peripheral blood, taken just under 74 weeks after starting pembrolizumab. The receptors here all came from an adult with mismatch repair-deficient cancer. CDR3s include the opening cysteine and the closing phenylalanine or tryptophan. D genes are given only for firm matches. Clone size appears in some rows only: once, few, many, or a class for an expanded clone.

j_gene | d_gene | v_gene | abundance | CDR3aa | CDR3nt
TRBJ2-1 | . | TRBV11-2 | . | CASSLGVTTQFF | TGTGCCAGCAGCTTAGGCGTGACTACACAGTTCTTC
TRBJ2-7 | . | TRBV9 | few | CASSGTGTPYEQYF | TGTGCCAGCAGCGGCACCGGGACACCCTACGAGCAGTACTTC
TRBJ2-7 | TRBD1 | TRBV28 | once | CASSYNDRGIYEQYF | TGTGCCAGCAGTTACAACGACAGGGGGATCTACGAGCAGTACTTC
TRBJ2-7 | TRBD2 | TRBV28 | . | CASSFVGGNFYEQYF | TGTGCCAGCAGTTTTGTGGGGGGGAACTTCTACGAGCAGTACTTC
TRBJ1-5 | . | TRBV28 | . | CASSLYSGERYQPQHF | TGTGCCAGCAGTTTATACTCGGGAGAGCGGTATCAGCCCCAGCATTTT
TRBJ2-2 | . | TRBV10-3 | once | CAISESAGSRTGELFF | TGTGCCATCAGTGAGTCGGCCGGCAGCCGCACCGGGGAGCTGTTTTTT
TRBJ2-7 | TRBD2 | TRBV6-6 | . | CASSYGGLGGEQYF | TGTGCCAGCAGTTACGGAGGACTAGGTGGCGAGCAGTACTTC
TRBJ2-5 | . | TRBV27 | . | CASSLSYDRRPGLPRETQYF | TGTGCCAGCAGTTTATCGTATGACAGAAGGCCGGGACTGCCAAGGGAGACCCAGTACTTC
TRBJ2-1 | . | TRBV5-1 | . | CASSQGDSYNEQFF | TGCGCCAGCAGCCAAGGAGACTCCTACAATGAGCAGTTCTTC
TRBJ2-2 | TRBD2 | TRBV11-2 | once | CASSLVAGVPGELFF | TGTGCCAGCAGCTTAGTAGCGGGAGTCCCTGGGGAGCTGTTTTTT
TRBJ1-5 | TRBD1 | TRBV4-3 | . | CASSQVQGPNQPQHF | TGCGCCAGCAGCCAAGTACAGGGGCCCAATCAGCCCCAGCATTTT
TRBJ2-2 | . | TRBV12-5 | . | CASGFGLNTGELFF | TGTGCTAGTGGTTTTGGTCTGAACACCGGGGAGCTGTTTTTT
TRBJ1-1 | . | TRBV5-1 | . | CASSSAGLVTEAFF | TGCGCCAGCAGCTCGGCCGGGCTGGTCACTGAAGCTTTCTTT
TRBJ2-5 | TRBD1 | TRBV7-9 | . | CASSRTGWETQYF | TGTGCCAGCAGCCGGACAGGGTGGGAGACCCAGTACTTC
TRBJ1-3 | . | TRBV28 | . | CASSVGNTIYF | TGTGCCAGCAGTGTGGGGAACACCATATATTTT
TRBJ2-6 | . | TRBV4-3 | . | CASSQGGASGANVLTF | TGCGCCAGCAGCCAAGGAGGGGCCTCTGGGGCCAACGTCCTGACTTTC
TRBJ2-2 | . | TRBV29-1 | . | CSVVVWELRGTGELFF | TGCAGCGTTGTCGTCTGGGAGCTGAGGGGCACCGGGGAGCTGTTTTTT
TRBJ2-4 | TRBD2 | TRBV5-4 | . | CASSLGASGGGGIQYF | TGTGCCAGCAGCTTGGGGGCTAGCGGAGGAGGAGGCATTCAGTACTTC
TRBJ2-7 | TRBD2 | TRBV27 | . | CASSFRSGASGSYEQYF | TGTGCCAGCAGTTTTAGGTCTGGGGCTAGCGGGTCCTACGAGCAGTACTTC
TRBJ2-7 | TRBD2 | TRBV4-3 | . | CASSQGWDYYSYEQYF | TGCGCCAGCAGCCAAGGTTGGGACTACTACTCCTACGAGCAGTACTTC
TRBJ2-7 | TRBD1 | TRBV23-1 | . | CASSLGQGTYEQYF | TGCGCCAGCAGTCTGGGACAGGGAACCTACGAGCAGTACTTC
TRBJ2-7 | . | TRBV6-1 | once | CASSVTWTYEQYF | TGTGCCAGCAGTGTAACGTGGACCTACGAGCAGTACTTC
TRBJ1-4 | TRBD1 | TRBV5-1 | . | CASSLARGMDEKLFF | TGCGCCAGCAGCTTGGCCAGGGGGATGGATGAAAAACTGTTTTTT
TRBJ2-6 | . | TRBV6-1 | once | CASSALLSSGANVLTF | TGTGCCAGCAGTGCTTTACTGAGCTCTGGGGCCAACGTCCTGACTTTC